The sequence of this TCR beta chain was determined in a study of response to subunit inactivated influenza vaccine. Each CDR3 protein gets one entry after TCRdb re-called the RT-PCR reads with MiXCR. In the table there are about 500,000 distinct CDR3 sequences, 10% to 15% of which are singletons. CDR1 and CDR2 from the germline V gene are DFQATT and SNEGSKA (reference sequence). V was clipped by 3 bases and J by 6 bases, with 9 bases between them. The CDR3 is 12 residues long. The chain has TRBV20-1 and TRBJ2-1; D may be TRBD2 (7 bases). This TCR was recovered from a man over 45 who received an inactivated influenza vaccine. The source material was PBMCs from blood, sampled about 6 weeks after vaccination. CDR3 nucleotides: TGCAGTGCTAGCGGGGGGCCCAATGAGCAGTTCTTC. It encodes CSASGGPNEQFF.